This T cell receptor beta chain was retrieved from a study of T cell repertoires in cytomegalovirus infection (dated by TCRdb to the late 2010s). General notes on the study: The peptide stimulations were aimed at well-studied HLA-B-restricted epitopes as well as recently identified HLA-C-restricted CMV epitopes, whose presentation resists viral immunomodulation. Donor HLA type was relevant to the analysis, because carriage of CMV infection together with the matching HLA type was indicated by public TCR beta signatures.

Per the germline V gene, KGHDR is the CDR1 and SFDVKD is the CDR2. The junction carries 18 bases between V and J, which are trimmed by 9 bases and 7 bases respectively. Taken from cysteine to phenylalanine, the CDR3 has 14 residues. Only the CDR3 portion is preserved as DNA: 42 bases, with reading frame beginning at the first base. This clonotype showed up just a few times. What antigen it recognizes has not been identified. No much larger clone is present one base from it, and per-base qualities are unavailable. The run used an Illumina HiSeq 1500. The public reads were quality trimmed at Q25 with fastp and then assembled into clones with MiXCR by TCRdb, keeping productive beta chains. Identical CDR3 protein sequences are pooled into one entry, listed with their most common genes and DNA. This sample has 340,000 or so distinct CDR3 sequences in its table, and around 25% of those were observed once. Jointly, the top ten make up 13% of the sample.

The paper's findings and limits, for the study overall: The ex vivo response was dominated by HLA-C-restricted CMV-specific TCR beta clonotypes, which also provided the single most frequent clonotype in two of eight donors. Carriers of CMV infection plus the relevant HLA type were discriminated by the cumulative frequency of public TCR beta family members in the study cohort and in an independent 352-donor cohort.

Per the publication, the treatment or condition label means: in vitro stimulation with specific CMV peptide epitopes to enrich CMV-specific T cells. Here the chain combines TRBV24-1 and TRBJ2-1; the D gene is possibly TRBD2, with 6 bases matching. The TCR sequence derives from a human donor in good health (CMV status not recorded). Some clones in this sample may be carry-over from other donors' samples. Specimen: cultured PBMCs, collected from culture after CMV antigen stimulation. The base sequence is TGTGCCACCGCCGGGAGTTTAAGTCAAAATGAGCAGTTCTTC. Its translation is CATAGSLSQNEQFF.